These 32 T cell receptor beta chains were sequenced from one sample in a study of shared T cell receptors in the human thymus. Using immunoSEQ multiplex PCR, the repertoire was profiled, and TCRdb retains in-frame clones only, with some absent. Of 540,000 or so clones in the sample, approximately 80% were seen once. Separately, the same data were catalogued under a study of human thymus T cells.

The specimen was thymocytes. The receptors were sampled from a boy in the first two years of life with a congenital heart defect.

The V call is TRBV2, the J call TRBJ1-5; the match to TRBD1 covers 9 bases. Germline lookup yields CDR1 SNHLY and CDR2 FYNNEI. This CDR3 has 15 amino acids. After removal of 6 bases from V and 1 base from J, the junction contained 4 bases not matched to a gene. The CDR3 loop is CASRTQGASNQPQHF. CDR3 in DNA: TGTGCCAGCAGAACACAGGGGGCGAGCAATCAGCCCCAGCATTTT. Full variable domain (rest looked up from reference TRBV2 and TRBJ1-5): EPEVTQTPSHQVTQMGQEVILRCVPISNHLYFYWYRQILGQKVEFLVSFYNNEISEKSEIFDDQFSVERPDGSNFTLKIRSTKLEDSAMYFCASRTQGASNQPQHFGDGTRLSIL.

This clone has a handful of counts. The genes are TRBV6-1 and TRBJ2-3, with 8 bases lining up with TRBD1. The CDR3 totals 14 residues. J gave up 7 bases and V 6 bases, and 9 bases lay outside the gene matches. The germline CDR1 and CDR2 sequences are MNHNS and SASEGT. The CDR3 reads CASRDRQGLNTQYF. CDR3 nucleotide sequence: TGTGCCAGCAGGGACCGACAGGGGTTGAATACGCAGTATTTT.

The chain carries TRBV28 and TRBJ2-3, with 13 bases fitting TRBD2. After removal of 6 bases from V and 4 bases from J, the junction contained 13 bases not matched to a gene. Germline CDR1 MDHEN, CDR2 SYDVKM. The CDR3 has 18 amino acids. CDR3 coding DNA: TGTGCCAGCAGCCTAAAGACTAGCGGGAGGTCTACGGCAGATACGCAGTATTTT. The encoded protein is CASSLKTSGRSTADTQYF. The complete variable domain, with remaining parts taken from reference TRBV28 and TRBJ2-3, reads DVKVTQSSRYLVKRTGEKVFLECVQDMDHENMFWYRQDPGLGLRLIYFSYDVKMKEKGDIPEGYSVSREKKERFSLILESASTNQTSMYLCASSLKTSGRSTADTQYFGPGTRLTVL.

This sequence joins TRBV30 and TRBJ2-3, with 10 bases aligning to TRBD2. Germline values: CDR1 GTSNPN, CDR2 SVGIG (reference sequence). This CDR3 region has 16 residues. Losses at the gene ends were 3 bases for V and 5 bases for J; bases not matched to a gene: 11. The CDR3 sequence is CAWSVKQREGGDTQYF. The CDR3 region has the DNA TGTGCCTGGAGCGTAAAACAGCGGGAGGGGGGAGATACGCAGTATTTT.

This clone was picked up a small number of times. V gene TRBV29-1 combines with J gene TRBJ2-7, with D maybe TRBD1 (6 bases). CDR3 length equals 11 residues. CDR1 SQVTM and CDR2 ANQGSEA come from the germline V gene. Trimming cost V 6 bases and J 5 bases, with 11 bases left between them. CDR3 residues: CSVAGAHEQYF. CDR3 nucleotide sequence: TGCAGCGTGGCAGGGGCCCACGAGCAGTACTTC.

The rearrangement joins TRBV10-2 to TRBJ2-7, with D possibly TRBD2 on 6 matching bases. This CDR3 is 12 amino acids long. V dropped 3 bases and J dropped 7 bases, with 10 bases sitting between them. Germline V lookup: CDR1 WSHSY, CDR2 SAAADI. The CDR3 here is CASSEAEGEQYF. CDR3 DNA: TGCGCCAGCAGTGAAGCGGAGGGAGAGCAGTACTTC.

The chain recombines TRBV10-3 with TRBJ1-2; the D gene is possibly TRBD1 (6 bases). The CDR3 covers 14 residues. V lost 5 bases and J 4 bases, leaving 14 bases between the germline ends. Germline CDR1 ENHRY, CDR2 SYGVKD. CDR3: CAISNRARSYGYTF. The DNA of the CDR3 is TGTGCCATCAGTAACAGGGCCCGGTCCTATGGCTACACCTTC.

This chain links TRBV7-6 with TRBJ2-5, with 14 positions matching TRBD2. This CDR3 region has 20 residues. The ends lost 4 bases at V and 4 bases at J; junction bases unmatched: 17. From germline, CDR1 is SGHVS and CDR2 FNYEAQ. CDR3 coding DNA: TGTGCCAGCAGCTGGGACAGGGCTTACCCCGGGACTAGCGGGGGAGAGACCCAGTACTTC. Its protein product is CASSWDRAYPGTSGGETQYF.

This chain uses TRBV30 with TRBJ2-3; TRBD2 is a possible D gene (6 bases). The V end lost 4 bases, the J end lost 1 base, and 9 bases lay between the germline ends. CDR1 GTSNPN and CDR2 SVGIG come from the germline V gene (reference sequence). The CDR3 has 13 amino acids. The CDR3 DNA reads TGTGCCTGGAAGCAGCGGGGCACAGATACGCAGTATTTT. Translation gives CAWKQRGTDTQYF.

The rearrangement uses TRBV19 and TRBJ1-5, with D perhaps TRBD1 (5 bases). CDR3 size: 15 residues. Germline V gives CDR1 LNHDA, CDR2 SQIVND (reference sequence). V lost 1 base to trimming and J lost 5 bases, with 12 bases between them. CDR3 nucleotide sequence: TGTGCCAGTAGTATAGGCGTTCGGGGGTATCAGCCCCAGCATTTT. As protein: CASSIGVRGYQPQHF.

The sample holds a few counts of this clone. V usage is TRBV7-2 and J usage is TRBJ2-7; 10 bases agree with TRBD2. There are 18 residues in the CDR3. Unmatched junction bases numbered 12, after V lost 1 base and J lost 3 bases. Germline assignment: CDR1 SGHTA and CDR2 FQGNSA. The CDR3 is CASSLEPYPLAGVYEQYF. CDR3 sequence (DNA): TGTGCCAGCAGCTTAGAACCCTACCCGCTAGCGGGAGTCTACGAGCAGTACTTC. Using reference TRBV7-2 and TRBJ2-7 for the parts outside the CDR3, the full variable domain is GAGVSQSPSNKVTEKGKDVELRCDPISGHTALYWYRQSLGQGLEFLIYFQGNSAPDKSGLPSDRFSAERTGGSVSTLTIQRTQQEDSAVYLCASSLEPYPLAGVYEQYFGPGTRLTVT.

The CDR3 nucleotides read TGCGCCAGCAGCCAAGATTGCGTAGTTGGCGGGGAGCTGTTTTTT. Translating it yields CASSQDCVVGGELFF. The gene calls are TRBV4-1 and TRBJ2-2, with D uncertain. The V gene lost 0 bases and the J gene lost 7 bases, with 12 bases spanning the gap. The CDR3 is 15 amino acids. Germline V gives CDR1 MGHRA, CDR2 YSYEKL.

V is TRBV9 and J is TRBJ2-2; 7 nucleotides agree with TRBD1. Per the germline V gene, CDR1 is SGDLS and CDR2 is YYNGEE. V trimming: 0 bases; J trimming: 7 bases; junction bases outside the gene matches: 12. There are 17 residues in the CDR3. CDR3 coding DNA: TGTGCCAGCAGCGTAGAAGTTGAGGGACAGAAGAACGGGGAGCTGTTTTTT. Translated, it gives CASSVEVEGQKNGELFF. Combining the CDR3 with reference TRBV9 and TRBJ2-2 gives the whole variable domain DSGVTQTPKHLITATGQRVTLRCSPRSGDLSVYWYQQSLDQGLQFLIQYYNGEERAKGNILERFSAQQFPDLHSELNLSSLELGDSALYFCASSVEVEGQKNGELFFGEGSRLTVL.

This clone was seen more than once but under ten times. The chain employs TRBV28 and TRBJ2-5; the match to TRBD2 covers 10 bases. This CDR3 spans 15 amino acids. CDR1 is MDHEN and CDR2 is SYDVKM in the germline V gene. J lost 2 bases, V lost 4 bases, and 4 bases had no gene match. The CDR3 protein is CASSWTSGHQETQYF. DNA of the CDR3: TGTGCCAGCAGTTGGACTAGCGGACATCAAGAGACCCAGTACTTC.

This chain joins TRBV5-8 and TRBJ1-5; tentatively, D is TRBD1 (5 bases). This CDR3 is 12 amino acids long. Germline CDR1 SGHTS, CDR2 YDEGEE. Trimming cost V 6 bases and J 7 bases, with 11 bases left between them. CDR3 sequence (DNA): TGTGCCAGCACTGGTTGGGGCCAGCCCCAGCATTTT. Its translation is CASTGWGQPQHF.

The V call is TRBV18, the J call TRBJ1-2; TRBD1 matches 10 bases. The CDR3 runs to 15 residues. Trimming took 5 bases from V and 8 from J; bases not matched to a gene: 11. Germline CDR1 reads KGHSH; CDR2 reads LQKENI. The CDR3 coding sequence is TGTGCCAGCTCAGACCGGGACAGGGGACCTAGCGGCTACACCTTC. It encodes CASSDRDRGPSGYTF. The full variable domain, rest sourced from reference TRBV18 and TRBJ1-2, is NAGVMQNPRHLVRRRGQEARLRCSPMKGHSHVYWYRQLPEEGLKFMVYLQKENIIDESGMPKERFSAEFPKEGPSILRIQQVVRGDSAAYFCASSDRDRGPSGYTFGSGTRLTVV.

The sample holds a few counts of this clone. The CDR3, as DNA: TGTGCCTGGAGTACCCACCGGGACAGGGTTCTTGAAGCTTTCTTT. Protein sequence: CAWSTHRDRVLEAFF. The V call is TRBV30, the J call TRBJ1-1; 9 bases agree with TRBD1. The CDR3 is 15 amino acids. The germline CDR1 and CDR2 sequences are GTSNPN and SVGIG (reference sequence). The junction had 11 bases not matched to a gene; V was cut back by 2 bases and J by 7 bases.

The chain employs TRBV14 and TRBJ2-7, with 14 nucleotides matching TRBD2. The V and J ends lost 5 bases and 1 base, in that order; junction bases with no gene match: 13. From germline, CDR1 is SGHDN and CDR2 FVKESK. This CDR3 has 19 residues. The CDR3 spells CASSVEAGTSGSGSYEQYF. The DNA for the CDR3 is TGTGCCAGCAGCGTTGAAGCCGGGACTAGCGGGAGTGGATCCTACGAGCAGTACTTC.

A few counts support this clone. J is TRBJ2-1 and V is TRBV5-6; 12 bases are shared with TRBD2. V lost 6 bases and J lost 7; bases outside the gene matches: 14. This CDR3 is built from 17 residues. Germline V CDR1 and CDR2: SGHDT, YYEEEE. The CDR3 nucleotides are TGTGCCAGCACCCCCCCGGCTAGCGGGAGGGGACGGAATGAGCAGTTCTTC. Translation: CASTPPASGRGRNEQFF.

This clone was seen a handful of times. CDR3 region: CASSMASNTEAFF. The DNA of the CDR3 is TGTGCCAGCAGTATGGCCTCCAACACTGAAGCTTTCTTT. This rearrangement joins TRBV6-5 to TRBJ1-1; D unresolved. Trimming took 5 bases from V and 2 from J, leaving 9 bases between them. Per germline, CDR1 MNHEY and CDR2 SVGAGI. CDR3 length: 13 residues.

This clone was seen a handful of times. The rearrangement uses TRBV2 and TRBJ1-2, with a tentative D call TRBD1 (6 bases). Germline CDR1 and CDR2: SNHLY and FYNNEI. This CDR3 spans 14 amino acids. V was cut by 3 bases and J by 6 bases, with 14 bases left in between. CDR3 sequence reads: CASSEPFQGNGYTF. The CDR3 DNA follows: TGTGCCAGCAGTGAGCCTTTTCAGGGGAATGGCTACACCTTC.

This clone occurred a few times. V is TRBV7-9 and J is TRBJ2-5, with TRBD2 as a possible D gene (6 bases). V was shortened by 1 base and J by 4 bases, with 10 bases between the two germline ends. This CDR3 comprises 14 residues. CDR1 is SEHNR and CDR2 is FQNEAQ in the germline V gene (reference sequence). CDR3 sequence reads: CASSLVAVPETQYF. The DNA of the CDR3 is TGTGCCAGCAGCTTAGTAGCGGTCCCAGAGACCCAGTACTTC.

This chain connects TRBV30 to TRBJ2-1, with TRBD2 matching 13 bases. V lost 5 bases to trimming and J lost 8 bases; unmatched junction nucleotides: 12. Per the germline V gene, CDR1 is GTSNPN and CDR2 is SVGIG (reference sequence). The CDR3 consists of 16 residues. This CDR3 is CAWERTSGSRVDEQFF. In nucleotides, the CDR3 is TGTGCCTGGGAGAGGACTAGCGGGAGCCGGGTAGATGAGCAGTTCTTC.

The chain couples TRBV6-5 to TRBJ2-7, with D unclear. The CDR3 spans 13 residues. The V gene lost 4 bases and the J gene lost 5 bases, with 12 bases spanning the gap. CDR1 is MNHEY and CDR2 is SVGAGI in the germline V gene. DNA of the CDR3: TGTGCCAGCAGTTTTACGGGTTACCACGAGCAGTACTTC. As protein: CASSFTGYHEQYF.

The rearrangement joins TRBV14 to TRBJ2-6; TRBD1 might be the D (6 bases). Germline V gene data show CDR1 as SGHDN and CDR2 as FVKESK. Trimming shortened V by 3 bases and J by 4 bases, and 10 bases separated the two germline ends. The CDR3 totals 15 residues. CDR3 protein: CASSHSGAGANVLTF. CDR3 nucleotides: TGTGCCAGCAGCCACTCAGGGGCCGGGGCCAACGTCCTGACTTTC.

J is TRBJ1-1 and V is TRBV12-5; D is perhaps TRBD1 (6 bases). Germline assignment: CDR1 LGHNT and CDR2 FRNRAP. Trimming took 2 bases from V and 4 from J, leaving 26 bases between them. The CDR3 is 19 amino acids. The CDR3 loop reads CASGLTHQGPGVILTEAFF. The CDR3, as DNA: TGTGCTAGTGGTTTGACACACCAAGGGCCAGGGGTGATCCTCACTGAAGCTTTCTTT.

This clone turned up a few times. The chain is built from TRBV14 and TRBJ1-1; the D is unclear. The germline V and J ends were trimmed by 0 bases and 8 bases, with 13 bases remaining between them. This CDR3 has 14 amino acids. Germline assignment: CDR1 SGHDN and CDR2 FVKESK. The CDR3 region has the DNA TGTGCCAGCAGCCAAGATACGGGAAGCCCAGAAGCTTTCTTT. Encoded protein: CASSQDTGSPEAFF.

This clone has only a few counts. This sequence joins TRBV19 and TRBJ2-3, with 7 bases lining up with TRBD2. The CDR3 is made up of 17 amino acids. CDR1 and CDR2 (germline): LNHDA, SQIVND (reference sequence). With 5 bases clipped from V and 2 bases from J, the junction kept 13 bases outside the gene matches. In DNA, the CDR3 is TGTGCCAGTAGTCTTACTAGCGACCCCCGCCCCACAGATACGCAGTATTTT. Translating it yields CASSLTSDPRPTDTQYF. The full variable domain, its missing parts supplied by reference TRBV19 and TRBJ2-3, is DGGITQSPKYLFRKEGQNVTLSCEQNLNHDAMYWYRQDPGQGLRLIYYSQIVNDFQKGDIAEGYSVSREKKESFPLTVTSAQKNPTAFYLCASSLTSDPRPTDTQYFGPGTRLTVL.

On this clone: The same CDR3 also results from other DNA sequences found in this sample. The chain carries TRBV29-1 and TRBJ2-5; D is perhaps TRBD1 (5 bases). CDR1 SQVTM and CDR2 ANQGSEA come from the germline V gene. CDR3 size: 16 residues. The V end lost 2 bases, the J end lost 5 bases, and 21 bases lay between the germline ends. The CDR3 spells CSVELQVRARKETQYF. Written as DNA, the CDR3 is TGCAGCGTTGAACTACAGGTTCGAGCTCGCAAGGAGACCCAGTACTTC.

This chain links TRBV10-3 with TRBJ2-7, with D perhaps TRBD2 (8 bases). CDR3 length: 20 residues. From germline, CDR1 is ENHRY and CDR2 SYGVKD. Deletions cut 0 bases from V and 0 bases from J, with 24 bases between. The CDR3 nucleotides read TGTGCCATCAGTGAGTCGGGCCAGGGGGATAGCGGGACACACTCCTACGAGCAGTACTTC. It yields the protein CAISESGQGDSGTHSYEQYF.

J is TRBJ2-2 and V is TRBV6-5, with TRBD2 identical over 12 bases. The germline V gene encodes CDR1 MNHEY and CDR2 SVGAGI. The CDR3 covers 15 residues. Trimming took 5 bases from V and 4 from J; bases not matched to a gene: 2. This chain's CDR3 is CASSRLAGATGELFF. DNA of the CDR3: TGTGCCAGCAGTCGACTAGCGGGAGCCACCGGGGAGCTGTTTTTT.

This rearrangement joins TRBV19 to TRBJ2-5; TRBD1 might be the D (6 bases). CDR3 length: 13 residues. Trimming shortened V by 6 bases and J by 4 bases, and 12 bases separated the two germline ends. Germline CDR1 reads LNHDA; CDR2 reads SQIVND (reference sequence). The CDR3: CASSPGHGETQYF. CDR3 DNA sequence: TGTGCCAGTAGCCCGGGACACGGAGAGACCCAGTACTTC.